This TCR beta chain is from a study of cytomegalovirus exposure and HLA in healthy donors. This CDR3 is built from 15 residues. The germline gives CDR1 SGHDN, CDR2 FVKESK. Trimming stripped 4 bases from V and 4 bases from J, with 16 bases between. Comment on this clone: What it recognizes is unknown.

PCR used 60 Vbeta primers and 13 Jbeta primers. Sequencing used immunoSEQ multiplex PCR; TCRdb keeps in-frame clones, though not all of them. The repertoire holds 150,000 to 200,000 clones, with around 83% as singletons. Study outcomes and limitations: A few CMV-associated chains were confirmed in vitro to be specific for CMV antigens.

This chain joins TRBV14 and TRBJ2-5; tentatively, D is TRBD2 (7 bases). Sequenced input: PBMCs. This clonotype was obtained from a man between 50 and 59 years old in good health and CMV-seropositive. This CDR3 reads CASSLPGGRGETQYF. CDR3 DNA: TGTGCCAGCAGCCTGCCCGGGGGGCGAGGAGAGACCCAGTACTTC. The whole variable domain, remainder taken from reference TRBV14 and TRBJ2-5, is EAGVTQFPSHSVIEKGQTVTLRCDPISGHDNLYWYRRVMGKEIKFLLHFVKESKQDESGMPNNRFLAERTGGTYSTLKVQPAELEDSGVYFCASSLPGGRGETQYFGPGTRLLVL.